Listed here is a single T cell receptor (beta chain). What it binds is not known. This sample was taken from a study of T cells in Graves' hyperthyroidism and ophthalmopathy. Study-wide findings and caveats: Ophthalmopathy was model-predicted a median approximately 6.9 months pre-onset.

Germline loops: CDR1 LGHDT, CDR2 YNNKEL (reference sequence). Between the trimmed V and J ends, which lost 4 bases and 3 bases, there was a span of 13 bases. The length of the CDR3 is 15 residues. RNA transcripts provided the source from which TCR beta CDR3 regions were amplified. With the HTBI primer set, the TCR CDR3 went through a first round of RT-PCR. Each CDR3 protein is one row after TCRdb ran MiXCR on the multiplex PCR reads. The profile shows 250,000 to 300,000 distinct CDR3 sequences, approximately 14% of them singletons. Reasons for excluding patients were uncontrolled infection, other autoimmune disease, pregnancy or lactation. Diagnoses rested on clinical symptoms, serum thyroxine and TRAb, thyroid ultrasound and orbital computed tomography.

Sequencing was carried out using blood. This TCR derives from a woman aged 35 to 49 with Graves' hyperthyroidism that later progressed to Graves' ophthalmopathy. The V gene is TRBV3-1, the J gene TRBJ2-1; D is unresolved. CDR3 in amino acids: CASSLLGVRYNEQFF. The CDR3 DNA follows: TGTGCCAGCAGCCTTTTAGGCGTTCGCTACAATGAGCAGTTCTTC.